This TCR beta chain emerged from a study of T cells in Graves' hyperthyroidism and ophthalmopathy. Study-level points and caveats: The authors' 13 V-J model separated ophthalmopathy from stable hyperthyroidism. The majority of expanded thyroid clonotypes above 0.001 also appeared in blood.

The study left out patients who had uncontrolled infection, other autoimmune disease, pregnancy or lactation. On the basis of clinical symptoms, serum thyroxine and TRAb, thyroid ultrasound and orbital computed tomography, diagnoses were made. This clonotype was counted a single time. Its antigen is unknown. It was RNA transcripts that yielded the amplified TCR beta CDR3 regions. With the HTBI primer set, the TCR CDR3 went through a first round of RT-PCR. From the multiplex PCR reads, TCRdb called clonotypes with MiXCR, one entry per CDR3 protein. The table shows tens of thousands of distinct CDR3 sequences, with 49% occurring only once. This TCR was recovered from a woman between 50 and 59 years old with Graves' hyperthyroidism. The sample comprised peripheral blood or thyroid tissue (not recorded which).

CDR3 DNA: TGTGCCATCTGGACAGGGACAGTCAATAATTCACCCCTCCACTTT. It is translated as CAIWTGTVNNSPLHF. The V call is TRBV10-3, the J call TRBJ1-6, with 8 bases aligning to TRBD1. The CDR3 is 15 residues long. Losses at the gene ends were 8 bases for V and 5 bases for J; bases not matched to a gene: 8. The V gene's germline CDR1 is ENHRY and CDR2 SYGVKD.